The next 23 T cell receptor beta chains were all read from a single sample in a study of blood T cell repertoires in COVID-19. TCRdb's copy holds only in-frame clones and misses some; the assay was immunoSEQ multiplex PCR. The sample holds roughly 200,000 clones, about 88% seen once. Sequencing was carried out using PBMCs or T cells enriched from blood (not recorded which). These receptors were collected from a woman aged 40 to 50 in a cohort exposed to, infected with or recovered from COVID-19 (not recorded which).

The chain recombines TRBV18 with TRBJ2-5, with 9 bases aligning to TRBD2. J lost 5 bases, V lost 0 bases, and 4 bases had no gene match. CDR3 length equals 15 residues. Germline V CDR1 and CDR2: KGHSH, LQKENI. CDR3 in amino acids: CASSPPSGSGETQYF. The CDR3 DNA follows: TGTGCCAGCTCACCACCTAGCGGGAGCGGGGAGACCCAGTACTTC. The full variable domain, in which reference TRBV18 and TRBJ2-5 provide the parts outside the CDR3, is NAGVMQNPRHLVRRRGQEARLRCSPMKGHSHVYWYRQLPEEGLKFMVYLQKENIIDESGMPKERFSAEFPKEGPSILRIQQVVRGDSAAYFCASSPPSGSGETQYFGPGTRLLVL.

The chain employs TRBV29-1 and TRBJ1-1, with D possibly matching TRBD1 (5 bases). Trimming took 5 bases from V and 4 from J, leaving 17 bases between them. The germline V gene encodes CDR1 SQVTM and CDR2 ANQGSEA. The CDR3 is 14 amino acids. CDR3 in amino acids: CSVSGGNLGTEAFF. Here the CDR3 DNA reads TGCAGCGTTTCCGGGGGGAATTTGGGCACTGAAGCTTTCTTT.

This clone has more than one count but fewer than ten. V and J are TRBV6-4 and TRBJ2-4; 11 bases agree with TRBD2. Losses at the gene ends were 6 bases for V and 10 bases for J; bases not matched to a gene: 5. Germline CDR1 reads MRHNA; CDR2 reads SNTAGT. CDR3 length equals 13 residues. The CDR3 nucleotides are TGTGCCAGCAGCGCCGGGACTAGCGGAATTCAGTACTTC. Its translation is CASSAGTSGIQYF.

This clone has more than one count but fewer than ten. The V gene is TRBV14, the J gene TRBJ1-1; maybe TRBD1 (5 bases). Trimming pared 4 bases from V and 1 base from J, leaving 10 bases between. The CDR3 contains 14 residues. The germline V gene has CDR1 SGHDN and CDR2 FVKESK. CDR3 DNA sequence: TGTGCCAGCAGCCCGCGACAGACGAACACTGAAGCTTTCTTT. Amino acid sequence: CASSPRQTNTEAFF.

This sequence joins TRBV9 and TRBJ2-7; TRBD1 might be the D (6 bases). The V and J ends lost 3 bases and 0 bases respectively, with 13 bases between them. CDR1 and CDR2 from the germline V gene are SGDLS and YYNGEE. The CDR3 covers 15 residues. CDR3 coding DNA: TGTGCCAGCAGCGGTTCCGCAGGGGCCTCCTACGAGCAGTACTTC. It translates to CASSGSAGASYEQYF.

The V gene is TRBV4-3, the J gene TRBJ1-2; D possibly corresponds to TRBD1 (5 bases). Trimming removed 0 bases from V and 3 bases from J, with 11 bases in between. Germline CDR1 LGHNA, CDR2 YSLEER. The CDR3 is 15 residues long. The CDR3 DNA reads as TGCGCCAGCAGCCAAGATTCCAGGGTTGACTATGGCTACACCTTC. Protein sequence: CASSQDSRVDYGYTF.

The rearrangement uses TRBV10-3 and TRBJ1-1; 11 bases map to TRBD1. This CDR3 comprises 14 residues. In germline, CDR1 is ENHRY, CDR2 SYGVKD. J lost 5 bases, V lost 6 bases, and 5 bases had no gene match. Here the CDR3 reads CAISGGQGGTEAFF. The CDR3 DNA reads as TGTGCCATCAGCGGGGGACAGGGGGGTACTGAAGCTTTCTTT.

A single count supports this clone. The V call is TRBV14, the J call TRBJ2-1; D may be TRBD1 (6 bases). The germline CDR1 and CDR2 sequences are SGHDN and FVKESK. The germline V and J ends were trimmed by 3 bases and 6 bases, with 18 bases remaining between them. The length of the CDR3 is 16 residues. CDR3 region: CASSQPDRPWANEQFF. CDR3 DNA: TGTGCCAGCAGCCAGCCAGACAGGCCATGGGCCAATGAGCAGTTCTTC.

This clone has a single count. The chain is built from TRBV7-9 and TRBJ1-1, with D possibly TRBD1 on 5 matching bases. The CDR3 sequence is 15 residues long. V lost 5 bases and J 2 bases, leaving 15 bases between the germline ends. Germline V gene data show CDR1 as SEHNR and CDR2 as FQNEAQ (reference sequence). CDR3 in amino acids: CASSPRQILNTEAFF. CDR3 DNA sequence: TGTGCCAGCAGCCCCCGACAGATTTTAAACACTGAAGCTTTCTTT.

The chain couples TRBV27 to TRBJ1-3; perhaps TRBD1 as D (5 bases). This CDR3 has 17 amino acids. V shed 2 bases and J shed 4 bases, with 18 bases lying between them. Germline V gene data show CDR1 as MNHEY and CDR2 as SMNVEV (reference sequence). CDR3 residues: CASSLLTSPGCGNTIYF. CDR3 nucleotide sequence: TGTGCCAGCAGTTTACTTACCAGCCCAGGGTGCGGAAACACCATATATTTT.

The genes are TRBV6-5 and TRBJ2-2; TRBD1 matches at 8 bases. The CDR3 length is 15 residues. V lost 6 bases, J lost 1 base, and 4 bases stayed unmatched. CDR1 is MNHEY and CDR2 is SVGAGI in the germline V gene. The CDR3 loop is CASSRQGKNTGELFF. In nucleotides, the CDR3 is TGTGCCAGCAGCAGACAGGGGAAGAACACCGGGGAGCTGTTTTTT.

This clone was seen only a few times. The chain couples TRBV5-5 to TRBJ1-5, with 7 bases aligning to TRBD1. Germline-derived CDR1 and CDR2 are SGHKS and YYEKEE (reference sequence). The V and J ends lost 5 bases and 2 bases, in that order; junction bases with no gene match: 10. The CDR3 sequence is 16 residues long. CDR3 DNA sequence: TGTGCCAGCAGTCGAGAAGACAGGGTAGGCAATCAGCCCCAGCATTTT. Amino acids: CASSREDRVGNQPQHF.

CDR3 sequence: CASSLMDWGTNEKLFF. Written as DNA, the CDR3 is TGTGCCAGCAGCTTAATGGACTGGGGAACTAATGAAAAACTGTTTTTT. The chain links TRBV7-9 to TRBJ1-4; D uncertain. With 2 bases removed from V and 1 base from J, the gap between germline ends came to 11 bases. Germline V gives CDR1 SEHNR, CDR2 FQNEAQ (reference sequence). This CDR3 is built from 16 residues.

The chain joins TRBV5-6 to TRBJ2-6; possibly TRBD1 for D (5 bases). The CDR3 has 18 amino acids. Germline values: CDR1 SGHDT, CDR2 YYEEEE. Trimming cost V 3 bases and J 0 bases, with 16 bases left between them. CDR3: CASSSTLQDISGANVLTF. The CDR3 DNA reads TGTGCCAGCAGCTCGACGTTACAGGATATCTCTGGGGCCAACGTCCTGACTTTC.

The chain carries TRBV7-9 and TRBJ2-3, with TRBD2 matching over 9 bases. The V gene's germline CDR1 is SEHNR and CDR2 FQNEAQ (reference sequence). This CDR3 has 14 amino acids. With 11 bases clipped from V and 2 bases from J, the junction kept 8 bases outside the gene matches. As DNA, the CDR3 is TGTGCCGGCGCGACTAGCGGAAACACAGATACGCAGTATTTT. Translated: CAGATSGNTDTQYF.

The chain has TRBV11-2 and TRBJ2-1, with TRBD2 as a possible D gene (6 bases). Between the trimmed V and J ends, which lost 2 bases and 7 bases, there was a span of 18 bases. Germline loops: CDR1 SGHAT, CDR2 FQNNGV. This CDR3 has 16 amino acids. CDR3 protein: CASSLRFRDLLNEQFF. The DNA for the CDR3 is TGTGCCAGCAGCTTAAGGTTCCGGGACTTGTTAAATGAGCAGTTCTTC.

The rearrangement joins TRBV2 to TRBJ2-7; 7 bases are shared with TRBD2. V was clipped by 2 bases and J by 0 bases; unmatched bases: 7. Germline-derived CDR1 and CDR2 are SNHLY and FYNNEI. CDR3 size: 16 residues. DNA for the CDR3: TGTGCCAGCAGTGAATCTGCGGGGGACGTCTCCTACGAGCAGTACTTC. This translates into CASSESAGDVSYEQYF.

The chain carries TRBV2 and TRBJ1-2; 7 bases agree with TRBD1. Germline lookup yields CDR1 SNHLY and CDR2 FYNNEI. CDR3 length equals 13 residues. V trimming: 4 bases; J trimming: 6 bases; junction bases outside the gene matches: 5. The CDR3 region is CASSGQGVDGYTF. In DNA form, the CDR3 reads TGTGCCAGCAGTGGACAGGGAGTCGATGGCTACACCTTC. Combining the CDR3 with reference TRBV2 and TRBJ1-2 gives the whole variable domain EPEVTQTPSHQVTQMGQEVILRCVPISNHLYFYWYRQILGQKVEFLVSFYNNEISEKSEIFDDQFSVERPDGSNFTLKIRSTKLEDSAMYFCASSGQGVDGYTFGSGTRLTVV.

This chain connects TRBV9 to TRBJ1-1, with 11 bases fitting TRBD1. The germline V gene has CDR1 SGDLS and CDR2 YYNGEE. V was pared by 0 bases and J by 5 bases, with 6 bases of the junction left unmatched. The CDR3 totals 16 residues. The CDR3 nucleotides read TGTGCCAGCAGCGTAGGGACAGGGGGCCGAGGAACTGAAGCTTTCTTT. Translation gives CASSVGTGGRGTEAFF.

This rearrangement joins TRBV13 to TRBJ2-1, with 9 bases that match TRBD2. Germline CDR1 reads PRHDT; CDR2 reads FYEKMQ (reference sequence). CDR3 size: 15 residues. Germline trimming cut 4 bases from V and 8 bases from J; bases unmatched to any gene: 9. The CDR3 DNA is TGTGCCAGCAGCTACGGACTAGCGCTCACGGATGAGCAGTTCTTC. As protein: CASSYGLALTDEQFF.

V and J are TRBV21-1 and TRBJ2-1; whether TRBD2, the table's D call, matches the DNA was not checked. TRBV21-1 constitutes a pseudogene. This CDR3 has 16 residues. The CDR3 protein is CASSKVDRERYGEQFF. The DNA for the CDR3 is TGTGCCAGCAGCAAAGTGGACCGGGAGAGGTACGGTGAGCAGTTCTTC.

The chain links TRBV2 to TRBJ1-4; 10 nucleotides agree with TRBD1. The CDR3 spans 17 residues. J gave up 6 bases and V 3 bases, and 10 bases lay outside the gene matches. Germline assignment: CDR1 SNHLY and CDR2 FYNNEI. Written as DNA, the CDR3 is TGTGCCAGCAGTGACCCAGGACAGGGGGTAAATGATGAAAAACTGTTTTTT. Its protein product is CASSDPGQGVNDEKLFF.

This chain connects TRBV4-1 to TRBJ1-2, with 8 nucleotides matching TRBD1. Germline assignment: CDR1 MGHRA and CDR2 YSYEKL. J gave up 6 bases and V 4 bases, and 7 bases lay outside the gene matches. The CDR3 is made up of 14 amino acids. For the CDR3, the DNA is TGCGCCAGCAGCCCTCCTGCAGGGGGCGATGGCTACACCTTC. It translates to CASSPPAGGDGYTF.